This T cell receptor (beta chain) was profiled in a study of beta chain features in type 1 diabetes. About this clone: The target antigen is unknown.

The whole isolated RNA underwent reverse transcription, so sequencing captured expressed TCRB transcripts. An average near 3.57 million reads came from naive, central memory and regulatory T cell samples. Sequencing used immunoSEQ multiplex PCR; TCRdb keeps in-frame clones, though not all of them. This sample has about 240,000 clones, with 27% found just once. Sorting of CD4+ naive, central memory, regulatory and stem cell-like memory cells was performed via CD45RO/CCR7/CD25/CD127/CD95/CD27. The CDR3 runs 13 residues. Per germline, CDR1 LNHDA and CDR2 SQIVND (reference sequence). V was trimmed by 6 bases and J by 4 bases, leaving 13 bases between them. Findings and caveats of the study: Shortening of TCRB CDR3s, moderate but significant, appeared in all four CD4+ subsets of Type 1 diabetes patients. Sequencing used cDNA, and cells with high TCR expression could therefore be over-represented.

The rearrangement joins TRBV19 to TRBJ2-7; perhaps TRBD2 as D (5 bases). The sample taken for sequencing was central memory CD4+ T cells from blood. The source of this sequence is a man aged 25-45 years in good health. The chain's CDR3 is CASSRTGGYEQYF. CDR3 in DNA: TGTGCCAGTAGCAGAACGGGCGGGTACGAGCAGTACTTC. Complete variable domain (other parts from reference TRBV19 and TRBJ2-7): DGGITQSPKYLFRKEGQNVTLSCEQNLNHDAMYWYRQDPGQGLRLIYYSQIVNDFQKGDIAEGYSVSREKKESFPLTVTSAQKNPTAFYLCASSRTGGYEQYFGPGTRLTVT.